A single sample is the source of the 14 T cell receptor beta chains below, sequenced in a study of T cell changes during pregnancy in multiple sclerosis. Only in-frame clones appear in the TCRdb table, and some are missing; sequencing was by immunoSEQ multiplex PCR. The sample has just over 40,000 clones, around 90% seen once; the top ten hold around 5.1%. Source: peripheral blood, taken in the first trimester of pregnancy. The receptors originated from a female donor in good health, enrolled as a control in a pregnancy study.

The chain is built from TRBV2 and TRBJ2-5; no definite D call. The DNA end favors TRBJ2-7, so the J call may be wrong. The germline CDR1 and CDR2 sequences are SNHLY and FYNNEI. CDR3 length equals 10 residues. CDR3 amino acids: CASSGYEQYF. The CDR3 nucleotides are TGTGCCAGCAGTGGGTACGAGCAGTACTTC.

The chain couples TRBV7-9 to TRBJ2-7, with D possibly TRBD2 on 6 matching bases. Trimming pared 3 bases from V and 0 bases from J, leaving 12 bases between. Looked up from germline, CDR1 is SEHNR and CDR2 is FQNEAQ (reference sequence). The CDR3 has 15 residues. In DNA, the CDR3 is TGTGCCAGCAGCTTCACCGGGACTTACTCCTACGAGCAGTACTTC. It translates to CASSFTGTYSYEQYF.

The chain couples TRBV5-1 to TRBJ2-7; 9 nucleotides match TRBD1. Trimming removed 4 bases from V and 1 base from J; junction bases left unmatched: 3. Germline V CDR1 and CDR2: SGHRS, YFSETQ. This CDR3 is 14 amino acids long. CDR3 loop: CASSPGTGSYEQYF. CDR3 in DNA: TGCGCCAGCAGCCCCGGGACAGGGTCCTACGAGCAGTACTTC.

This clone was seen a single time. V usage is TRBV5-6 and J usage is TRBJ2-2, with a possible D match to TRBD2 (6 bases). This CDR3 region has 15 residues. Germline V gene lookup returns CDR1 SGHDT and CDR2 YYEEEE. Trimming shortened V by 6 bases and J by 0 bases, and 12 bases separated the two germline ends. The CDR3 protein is CASTLTSPNTGELFF. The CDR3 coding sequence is TGTGCCAGCACCTTAACTAGCCCGAACACCGGGGAGCTGTTTTTT.

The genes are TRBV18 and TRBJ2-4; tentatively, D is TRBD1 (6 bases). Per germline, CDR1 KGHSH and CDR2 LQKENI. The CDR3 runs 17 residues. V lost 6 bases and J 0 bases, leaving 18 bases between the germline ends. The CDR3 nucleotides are TGTGCCAGCTCCTCTACTCGGGACACGCTAGCCAAAAACATTCAGTACTTC. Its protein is CASSSTRDTLAKNIQYF.

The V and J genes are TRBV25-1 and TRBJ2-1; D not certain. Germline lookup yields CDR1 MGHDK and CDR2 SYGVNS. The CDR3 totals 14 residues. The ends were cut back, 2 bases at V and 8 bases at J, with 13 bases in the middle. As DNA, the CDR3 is TGTGCCAGCAGTGAAGCCTCCGTAAGAGATGAGCAGTTCTTC. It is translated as CASSEASVRDEQFF. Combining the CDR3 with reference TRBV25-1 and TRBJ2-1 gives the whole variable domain EADIYQTPRYLVIGTGKKITLECSQTMGHDKMYWYQQDPGMELHLIHYSYGVNSTEKGDLSSESTVSRIRTEHFPLTLESARPSHTSQYLCASSEASVRDEQFFGPGTRLTVL.

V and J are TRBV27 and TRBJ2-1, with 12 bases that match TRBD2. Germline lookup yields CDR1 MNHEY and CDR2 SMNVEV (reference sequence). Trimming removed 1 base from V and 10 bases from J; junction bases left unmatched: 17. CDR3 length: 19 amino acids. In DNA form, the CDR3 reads TGTGCCAGCAGTTTATGGGGCAGGCGCGGGGCTAGCGGGGGGGAGGAGCAGTTCTTC. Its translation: CASSLWGRRGASGGEEQFF.

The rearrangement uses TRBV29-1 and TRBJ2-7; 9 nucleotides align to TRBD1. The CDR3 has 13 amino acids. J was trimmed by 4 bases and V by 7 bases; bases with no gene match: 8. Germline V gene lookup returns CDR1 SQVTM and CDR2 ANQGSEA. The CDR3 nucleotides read TGCAGCGCTTCCGGGACAGGGTGGTACGAGCAGTACTTC. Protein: CSASGTGWYEQYF.

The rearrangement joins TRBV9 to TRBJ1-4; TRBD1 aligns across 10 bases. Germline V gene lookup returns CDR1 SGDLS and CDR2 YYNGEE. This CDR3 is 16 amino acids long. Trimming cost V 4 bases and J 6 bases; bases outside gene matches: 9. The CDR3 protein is CASSFRGGTGDEKLFF. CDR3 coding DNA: TGTGCCAGCAGCTTTCGGGGCGGGACAGGGGATGAAAAACTGTTTTTT.

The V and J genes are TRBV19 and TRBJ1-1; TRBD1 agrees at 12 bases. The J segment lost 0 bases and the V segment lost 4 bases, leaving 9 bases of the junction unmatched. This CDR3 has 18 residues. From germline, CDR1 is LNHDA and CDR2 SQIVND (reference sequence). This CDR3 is CASSTSPGQGALNTEAFF. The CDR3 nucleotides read TGTGCCAGTAGTACTTCTCCGGGACAGGGGGCCCTGAACACTGAAGCTTTCTTT.

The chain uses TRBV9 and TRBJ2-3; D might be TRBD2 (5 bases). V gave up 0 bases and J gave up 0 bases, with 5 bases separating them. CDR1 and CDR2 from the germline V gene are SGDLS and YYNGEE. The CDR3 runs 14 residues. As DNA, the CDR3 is TGTGCCAGCAGCGTAGCGGGAAGCACAGATACGCAGTATTTT. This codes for CASSVAGSTDTQYF. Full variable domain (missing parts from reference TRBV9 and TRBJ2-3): DSGVTQTPKHLITATGQRVTLRCSPRSGDLSVYWYQQSLDQGLQFLIQYYNGEERAKGNILERFSAQQFPDLHSELNLSSLELGDSALYFCASSVAGSTDTQYFGPGTRLTVL.

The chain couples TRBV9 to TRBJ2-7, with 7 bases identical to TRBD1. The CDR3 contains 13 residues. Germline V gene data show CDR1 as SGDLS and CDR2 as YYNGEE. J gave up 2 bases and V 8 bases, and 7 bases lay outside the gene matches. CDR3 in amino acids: CASSEGATYEQYF. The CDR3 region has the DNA TGTGCCAGTTCAGAGGGGGCAACCTACGAGCAGTACTTC.

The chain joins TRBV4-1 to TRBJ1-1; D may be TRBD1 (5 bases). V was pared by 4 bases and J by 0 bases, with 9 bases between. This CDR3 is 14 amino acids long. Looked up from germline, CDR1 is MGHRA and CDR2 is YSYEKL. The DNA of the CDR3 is TGCGCCAGCAGCCCCGGACAATTGAACACTGAAGCTTTCTTT. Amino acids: CASSPGQLNTEAFF.

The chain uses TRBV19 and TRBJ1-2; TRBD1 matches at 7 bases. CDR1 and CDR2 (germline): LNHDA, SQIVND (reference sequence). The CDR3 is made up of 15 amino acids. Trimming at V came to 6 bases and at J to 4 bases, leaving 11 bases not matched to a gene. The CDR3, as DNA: TGTGCCAGTAGCGAAACTAATACAGGGGCCTATGGCTACACCTTC. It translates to CASSETNTGAYGYTF.